This TCR beta chain was documented in a study of T cells after yellow fever vaccination. TCRdb re-analysed the 5' RACE reads in MiXCR, keeping a single row per CDR3 protein. This sample has over 250,000 distinct CDR3 sequences, with roughly 5.2% found just once. Details on this clonotype: As yet, its antigen is unknown.

Regarding the study as a whole: The secondary response peaked faster, at day 5 versus 15, but was weaker. Contaminants from the bulk population, in the form of abundant clonotypes, could be found in FACS-sorted repertoires.

V shed 5 bases and J 4 bases; nucleotides not matched to a gene: 9. Germline V gene lookup returns CDR1 MNHEY and CDR2 SMNVEV (reference sequence). CDR3 length: 15 amino acids. The sample in question was CD4+ T cells sorted from PBMCs, obtained on the day of the yellow fever booster vaccination. The receptor comes from a man younger than 35 who received the YFV17D yellow fever vaccine. The chain recombines TRBV27 with TRBJ2-3; 7 bases are a match to TRBD1. The CDR3 reads CASSPRAGTADTQYF. The DNA of the CDR3 is TGTGCCAGCAGTCCCCGGGCAGGGACAGCAGATACGCAGTATTTT.